A selection of T cell receptor beta chains follows, all from one sample in a study of cytomegalovirus exposure and HLA in healthy donors. TCRdb's copy holds only in-frame clones and misses some; the assay was immunoSEQ multiplex PCR. The table lists approximately 120,000 clones, roughly 82% of them singletons. Sequencing was performed on PBMCs. Every receptor here comes from a woman aged 60 to 75 in good health and CMV-seropositive. Both conserved end residues are part of each CDR3. The D gene is left open where the match is weak. Rows may omit the clone size; those that give it use once, few, many or a size class.

TRBJ2-7 | TRBV6-6 | - | - | TGTGCCAGCAGTTACTCTAGCGGCTCCTACGAGCAGTACTTC | CASSYSSGSYEQYF
TRBJ1-2 | TRBV30 | - | - | TGTGCCTGGGAGACCTTCGGACTTGGAGGTTCCTACACCTTC | CAWETFGLGGSYTF
TRBJ1-5 | TRBV7-2 | TRBD1 | - | TGTGCCAGCAGCTTACGAGGACAGGGAAACAATCAGCCCCAGCATTTT | CASSLRGQGNNQPQHF
TRBJ1-1 | TRBV19 | - | - | TGTGCCAGTAGTATAGATCCAGGGTCTAACACTGAAGCTTTCTTT | CASSIDPGSNTEAFF
TRBJ2-5 | TRBV5-1 | TRBD2 | - | TGCGCCAGCAGCCGGACCGGCGGGGGGGGAGAGACCCAGTACTTC | CASSRTGGGGETQYF
TRBJ2-5 | TRBV6-4 | TRBD2 | few | TGTGCCAGCAGTGCCTTTCCTAGCGGACAAGAGACCCAGTACTTC | CASSAFPSGQETQYF
TRBJ1-2 | TRBV6-1 | - | - | TGTGCCAGCAGTGAACCCCAAGGAGGGCAGGCTGTCTATGGCTACACCTTC | CASSEPQGGQAVYGYTF
TRBJ1-1 | TRBV13 | - | - | TGTGCCAGCAGCTTGACAGGCTTTTTTGAAGCTTTCTTT | CASSLTGFFEAFF
TRBJ2-1 | TRBV29-1 | TRBD2 | - | TGCAGCGTTCGAACTAGCGGGAGGTTGGGGGAGCAGTTCTTC | CSVRTSGRLGEQFF
TRBJ1-1 | TRBV27 | - | - | TGTGCCAGCACTCCGGGAACGGGGTGGACTGAAGCTTTCTTT | CASTPGTGWTEAFF
TRBJ2-7 | TRBV28 | TRBD1 | - | TGTGCCAGCAGTTCCCCCACCGATGGGACAGGGGCCTTGACCTACGAGCAGTACTTC | CASSSPTDGTGALTYEQYF
TRBJ2-5 | TRBV6-5 | - | - | TGTGCCATCAGTGTTGGAGAAGAGACCCAGTACTTC | CAISVGEETQYF
TRBJ1-2 | TRBV6-6 | - | - | TGTGCCAGCAGTTACGACAGCCTCTATGGCTACACCTTC | CASSYDSLYGYTF
TRBJ2-7 | TRBV5-1 | TRBD2 | - | TGCGCCAGCAGCGGACAGGCGAGCGGGGGGATCTACGAGCAGTACTTC | CASSGQASGGIYEQYF
TRBJ2-7 | TRBV10-2 | TRBD1 | - | TGCGCCAGCAGTAATCTACAGGGGCCCTCCTACGAGCAGTACTTC | CASSNLQGPSYEQYF
TRBJ2-3 | TRBV7-2 | TRBD2 | - | TGTGCCAGCAGCTTAGGCAGACTAGCGGGAGCCCCAGATACGCAGTATTTT | CASSLGRLAGAPDTQYF
TRBJ2-7 | TRBV11-2 | TRBD1 | - | TGTGCCAGCAGCCCGGGACAGGGGGCGTACGAGCAGTACTTC | CASSPGQGAYEQYF
TRBJ1-2 | TRBV7-3 | - | - | TGTGCCAGCAGCCCCAACGGGGGGATGGGCGGCTACACCTTC | CASSPNGGMGGYTF
TRBJ1-2 | TRBV6-5 | TRBD1 | few | TGTGCCAGCAGAGAATCCGGGACAGTTTATGGCTACACCTTC | CASRESGTVYGYTF
TRBJ1-1 | TRBV5-6 | - | - | TGTGCCAGCAGCTTGCGTCGGCGGGCGGGGCCGGCTTTCTTT | CASSLRRRAGPAFF
TRBJ2-3 | TRBV18 | - | - | TGTGCCAGCTCACGGAGGGCCTGGGATACGCAGTATTTT | CASSRRAWDTQYF
TRBJ2-1 | TRBV19 | TRBD2 | few | TGTGCCAGTGGACCTAGCGGGGGGGCTTATGAGCAGTTCTTC | CASGPSGGAYEQFF
TRBJ2-5 | TRBV18 | - | - | TGTGCCAGCTCACCCCTTCCGACAGCAGCCAGGAGTGAGACCCAGTACTTC | CASSPLPTAARSETQYF
TRBJ1-1 | TRBV20-1 | - | - | TGCAGTGCTAGCGAGAGCACTGAAGCTTTCTTT | CSASESTEAFF
TRBJ1-5 | TRBV2 | TRBD1 | few | TGTGCCAGCAGAGACTTCGGACAGGGCGAGGGGGGCAATCAGCCCCAGCATTTT | CASRDFGQGEGGNQPQHF
TRBJ2-7 | TRBV10-3 | TRBD1 | - | TGTGCCACCCAAGCGGGACAGGGGACCTACGAGCAGTACTTC | CATQAGQGTYEQYF
TRBJ1-1 | TRBV19 | - | - | TGTGCCAGTAGTCTAGAAGGCTGGAGGAACACTGAAGCTTTCTTT | CASSLEGWRNTEAFF
TRBJ1-2 | TRBV7-2 | - | - | TGTGCCAGCAGCCCCGACAGCGAGTATGGCTACACCTTC | CASSPDSEYGYTF
TRBJ1-1 | TRBV7-2 | - | few | TGTGCCAGCAGCCCCCTTGGACAGGAAGCTTTCTTT | CASSPLGQEAFF
TRBJ1-4 | TRBV4-1 | - | - | TGCGCCAGCAGCCCCCCCGGGGGGGGTAATGAAAAACTGTTTTTT | CASSPPGGGNEKLFF
TRBJ2-5 | TRBV4-2 | - | - | TGTGCCAGCAGCCAAGATCTCGCGCCTCAAGAGACCCAGTACTTC | CASSQDLAPQETQYF
TRBJ1-1 | TRBV6-6 | - | - | TGTGCCAGCACTTCAGGGTCACTTGAAGCTTTCTTT | CASTSGSLEAFF
TRBJ1-2 | TRBV10-3 | - | - | TGTGCCATCAGGGACCCGAACCGGGACTCAACCTATGGCTACACCTTC | CAIRDPNRDSTYGYTF
TRBJ1-4 | TRBV7-9 | TRBD1 | - | TGTGCCAGCACATCGGCGACAGGGCCGGTTTTT | CASTSATGPVF
TRBJ2-7 | TRBV28 | - | - | TGTGCCAGCAGTTTAGGAGATTCCAGCTCCTACGAGCAGTACTTC | CASSLGDSSSYEQYF
TRBJ2-5 | TRBV11-1 | - | - | TGTGCCAGCAGTTCCCTGCAGGCAGGTCAGGAGACCCAGTACTTC | CASSSLQAGQETQYF
TRBJ1-2 | TRBV5-1 | - | few | TGCGCCAGCAGCTTGGACACCCTCTATGGCTACACCTTC | CASSLDTLYGYTF
TRBJ1-5 | TRBV6-5 | TRBD1 | few | TGTGCCAGCAGAGCAGGGGGTTTTAGCAATCAGCCCCAGCATTTT | CASRAGGFSNQPQHF
TRBJ2-7 | TRBV7-2 | - | - | TGTGCCAGCAGCTACGGGAAGCTCCCGTCCTACGAGCAGTACTTC | CASSYGKLPSYEQYF
TRBJ1-2 | TRBV4-2 | TRBD1 | - | TGTGCCAGCAGCCAACCGGGACAGGGGACTGGCTATGGATTGTACACCTTC | CASSQPGQGTGYGLYTF
TRBJ2-5 | TRBV5-1 | TRBD2 | - | TGCGCCAGCAGCTTTAGCGGGGAAGAGACCCAGTACTTC | CASSFSGEETQYF
TRBJ1-3 | TRBV10-1 | TRBD1 | - | TGCGCCAGAAGGACAGGGTATCCTGCTGGAAACACCATATATTTT | CARRTGYPAGNTIYF
TRBJ2-1 | TRBV30 | - | - | TGTGCCTGGATCGAGCGGCTCTACAATGAGCAGTTCTTC | CAWIERLYNEQFF
TRBJ1-1 | TRBV5-6 | - | - | TGTGCCAGCAGCTTCGACTCTGAAGCTTTCTTT | CASSFDSEAFF
TRBJ1-1 | TRBV7-2 | TRBD1 | - | TGTGCCAGCAGCTTGGGACAGTTGAACACTGAAGCTTTCTTT | CASSLGQLNTEAFF
TRBJ1-5 | TRBV4-2 | - | once | TGTGCCAGCAGCCATACAGGTAGCAATCAGCCCCAGCATTTT | CASSHTGSNQPQHF
TRBJ2-1 | TRBV25-1 | TRBD2 | once | TGTGCCAGCAGTGAAAGGACTAGCGGGAGCGATGAGCAGTTCTTC | CASSERTSGSDEQFF
TRBJ1-4 | TRBV15 | TRBD1 | - | TGTGCCACCAGCGGAGGACAGGGGGCTGAAAAACTGTTTTTT | CATSGGQGAEKLFF
TRBJ2-1 | TRBV7-8 | TRBD1 | - | TGTGCCAGCAGCTTAGCACAGGGGGCTGGTGAGCAGTTCTTC | CASSLAQGAGEQFF
TRBJ1-1 | TRBV29-1 | - | - | TGCAGCGGGGGTGGGGCCCCGAGGACTGAAGCTTTCTTT | CSGGGAPRTEAFF
TRBJ1-5 | TRBV6-5 | TRBD1 | - | TGTGCCAGCAGCCGACAGGGAGGTCAGCCCCAGCATTTT | CASSRQGGQPQHF
TRBJ1-5 | TRBV27 | - | few | TGTGCCAGCAGTTTAATTCACGGGAGCAATCAGCCCCAGCATTTT | CASSLIHGSNQPQHF